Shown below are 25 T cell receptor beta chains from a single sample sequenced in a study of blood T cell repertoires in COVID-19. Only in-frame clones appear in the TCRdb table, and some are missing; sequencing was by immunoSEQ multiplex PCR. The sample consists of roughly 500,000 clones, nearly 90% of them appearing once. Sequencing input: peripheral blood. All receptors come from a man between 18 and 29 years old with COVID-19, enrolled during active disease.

CDR3 sequence reads: CASRGQVRSYGYTF. In DNA form, the CDR3 reads TGTGCCAGCAGGGGACAGGTTCGCAGCTATGGCTACACCTTC. The rearrangement links TRBV2 to TRBJ1-2, with 8 bases lining up with TRBD1. This CDR3 comprises 14 residues. Germline V gene sequence: CDR1 SNHLY, CDR2 FYNNEI. The trim removed 6 bases at V and 4 bases at J, leaving 7 bases unmatched. The full variable domain, rest sourced from reference TRBV2 and TRBJ1-2, is EPEVTQTPSHQVTQMGQEVILRCVPISNHLYFYWYRQILGQKVEFLVSFYNNEISEKSEIFDDQFSVERPDGSNFTLKIRSTKLEDSAMYFCASRGQVRSYGYTFGSGTRLTVV.

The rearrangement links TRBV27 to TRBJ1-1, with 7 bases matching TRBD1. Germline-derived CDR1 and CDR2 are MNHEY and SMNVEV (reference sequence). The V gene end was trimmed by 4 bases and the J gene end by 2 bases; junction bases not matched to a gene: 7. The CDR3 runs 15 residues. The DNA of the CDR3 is TGTGCCAGCAGTTCACAGGGGCGGTTTAACACTGAAGCTTTCTTT. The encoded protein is CASSSQGRFNTEAFF.

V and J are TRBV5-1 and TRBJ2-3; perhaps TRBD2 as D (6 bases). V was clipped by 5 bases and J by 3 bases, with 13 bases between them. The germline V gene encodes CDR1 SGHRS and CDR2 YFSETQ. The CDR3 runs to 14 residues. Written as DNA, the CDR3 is TGCGCCAGCAGTTCCGGGACTGAAACAGATACGCAGTATTTT. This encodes CASSSGTETDTQYF.

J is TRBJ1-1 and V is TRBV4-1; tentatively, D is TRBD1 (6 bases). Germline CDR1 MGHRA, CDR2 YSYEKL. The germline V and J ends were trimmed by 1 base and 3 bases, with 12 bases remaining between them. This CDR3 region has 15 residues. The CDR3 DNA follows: TGCGCCAGCAGCCAAGCCACAGGGCTCGACACTGAAGCTTTCTTT. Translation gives CASSQATGLDTEAFF.

CDR3 sequence: CASSLSTGGNEQFF. CDR3 nucleotide sequence: TGTGCCAGCAGTTTATCGACGGGGGGAAATGAGCAGTTCTTC. The chain couples TRBV27 to TRBJ2-1, with 7 nucleotides matching TRBD2. The CDR3 extends over 14 amino acids. Germline values: CDR1 MNHEY, CDR2 SMNVEV (reference sequence). V shed 0 bases, J shed 7 bases, and the junction held 3 bases outside the gene matches.

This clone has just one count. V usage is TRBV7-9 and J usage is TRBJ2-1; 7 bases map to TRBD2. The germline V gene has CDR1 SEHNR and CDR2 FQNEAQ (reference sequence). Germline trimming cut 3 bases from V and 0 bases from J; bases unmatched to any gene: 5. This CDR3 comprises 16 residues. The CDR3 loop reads CASSLNGGSSYNEQFF. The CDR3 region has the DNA TGTGCCAGCAGCTTGAATGGCGGGAGCTCCTACAATGAGCAGTTCTTC.

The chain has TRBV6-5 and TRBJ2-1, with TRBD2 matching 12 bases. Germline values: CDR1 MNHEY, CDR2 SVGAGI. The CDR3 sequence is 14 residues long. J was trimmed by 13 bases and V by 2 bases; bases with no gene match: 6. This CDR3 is CASSYVLAGGPQFF. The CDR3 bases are TGTGCCAGCAGTTACGTACTAGCGGGGGGCCCCCAGTTCTTC.

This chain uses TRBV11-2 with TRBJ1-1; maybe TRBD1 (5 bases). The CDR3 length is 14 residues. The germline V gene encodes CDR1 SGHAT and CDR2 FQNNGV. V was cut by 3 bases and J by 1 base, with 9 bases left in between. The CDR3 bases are TGTGCCAGCAGCTTCTCGACAGCGAACACTGAAGCTTTCTTT. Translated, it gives CASSFSTANTEAFF. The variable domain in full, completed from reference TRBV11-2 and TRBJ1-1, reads EAGVAQSPRYKIIEKRQSVAFWCNPISGHATLYWYQQILGQGPKLLIQFQNNGVVDDSQLPKDRFSAERLKGVDSTLKIQPAKLEDSAVYLCASSFSTANTEAFFGQGTRLTVV.

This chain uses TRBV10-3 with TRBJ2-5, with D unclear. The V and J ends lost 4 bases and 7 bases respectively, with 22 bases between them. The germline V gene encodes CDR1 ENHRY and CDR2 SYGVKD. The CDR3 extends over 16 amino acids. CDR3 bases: TGTGCCATCAGTGTCCCCGACGGTTCCGCAACGGGGACCCAGTACTTC. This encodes CAISVPDGSATGTQYF.

In DNA, the CDR3 is TGTGCCAGTAGTATTCGGGACAGGGGGCTGAATCAGCCCCAGCATTTT. It is translated as CASSIRDRGLNQPQHF. The chain is built from TRBV19 and TRBJ1-5; 12 bases are shared with TRBD1. This CDR3 comprises 16 residues. With 3 bases clipped from V and 4 bases from J, the junction kept 4 bases outside the gene matches. The germline V gene has CDR1 LNHDA and CDR2 SQIVND (reference sequence).

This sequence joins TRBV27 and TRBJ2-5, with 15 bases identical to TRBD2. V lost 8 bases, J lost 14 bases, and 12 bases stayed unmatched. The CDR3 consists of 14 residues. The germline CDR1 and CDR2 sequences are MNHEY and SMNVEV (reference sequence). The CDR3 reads CASSAPGTSGRNYF. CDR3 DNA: TGTGCCAGCTCAGCCCCCGGGACTAGCGGGAGGAATTACTTC.

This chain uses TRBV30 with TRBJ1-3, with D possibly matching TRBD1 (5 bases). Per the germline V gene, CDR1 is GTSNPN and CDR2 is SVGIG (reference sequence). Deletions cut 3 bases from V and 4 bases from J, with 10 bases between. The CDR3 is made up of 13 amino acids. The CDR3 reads CAWSLRTGNTIYF. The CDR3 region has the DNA TGTGCCTGGAGCTTGAGGACAGGAAACACCATATATTTT.

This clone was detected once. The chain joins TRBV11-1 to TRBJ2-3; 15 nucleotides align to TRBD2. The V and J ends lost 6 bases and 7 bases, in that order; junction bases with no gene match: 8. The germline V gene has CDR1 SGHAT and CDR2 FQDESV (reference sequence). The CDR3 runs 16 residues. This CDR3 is CASRRTSGRAAHTQYF. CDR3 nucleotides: TGTGCCAGCAGGAGGACTAGCGGGAGGGCCGCCCATACGCAGTATTTT.

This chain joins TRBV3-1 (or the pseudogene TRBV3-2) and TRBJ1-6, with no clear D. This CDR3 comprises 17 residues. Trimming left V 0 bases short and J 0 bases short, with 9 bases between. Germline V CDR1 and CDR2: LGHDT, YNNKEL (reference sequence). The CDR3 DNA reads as TGTGCCAGCAGCCAAGAGGCAGGCCGCTCCTATAATTCACCCCTCCACTTT. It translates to CASSQEAGRSYNSPLHF.

The CDR3 DNA reads TGTGCCTGGAGTGTAACGCAGGGAAACACTGAAGCTTTCTTT. As protein: CAWSVTQGNTEAFF. The chain couples TRBV30 to TRBJ1-1; D is perhaps TRBD1 (5 bases). V was shortened by 0 bases and J by 2 bases, with 10 bases between the two germline ends. The CDR3 sequence is 14 residues long. The germline CDR1 and CDR2 sequences are GTSNPN and SVGIG (reference sequence).

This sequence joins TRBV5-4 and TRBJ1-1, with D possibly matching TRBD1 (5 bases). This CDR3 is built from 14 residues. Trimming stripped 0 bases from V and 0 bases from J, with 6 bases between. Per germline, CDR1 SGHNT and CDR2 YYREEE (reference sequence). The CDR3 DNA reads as TGTGCCAGCAGCTTGGACAGGATGAACACTGAAGCTTTCTTT. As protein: CASSLDRMNTEAFF.

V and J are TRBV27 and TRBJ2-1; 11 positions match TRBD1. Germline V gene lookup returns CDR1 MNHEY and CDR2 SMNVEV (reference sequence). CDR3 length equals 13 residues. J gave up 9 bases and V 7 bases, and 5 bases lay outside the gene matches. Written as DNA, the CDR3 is TGTGCCAGCATAGGACAGGGGGCGGTTGAGCAGTTCTTC. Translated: CASIGQGAVEQFF.

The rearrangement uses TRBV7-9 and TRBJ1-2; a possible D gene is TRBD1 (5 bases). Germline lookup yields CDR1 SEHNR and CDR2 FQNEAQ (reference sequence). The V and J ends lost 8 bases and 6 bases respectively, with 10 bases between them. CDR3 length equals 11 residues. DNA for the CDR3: TGTGCCAGCCCGGGGGGAGATGGCTACACCTTC. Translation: CASPGGDGYTF.

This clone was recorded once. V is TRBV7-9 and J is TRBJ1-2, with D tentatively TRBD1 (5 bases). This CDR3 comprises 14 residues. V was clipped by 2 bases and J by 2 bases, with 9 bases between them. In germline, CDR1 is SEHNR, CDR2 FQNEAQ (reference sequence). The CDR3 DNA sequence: TGTGCCAGCAGCTTAACGGGACTGAACTATGGCTACACCTTC. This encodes CASSLTGLNYGYTF.

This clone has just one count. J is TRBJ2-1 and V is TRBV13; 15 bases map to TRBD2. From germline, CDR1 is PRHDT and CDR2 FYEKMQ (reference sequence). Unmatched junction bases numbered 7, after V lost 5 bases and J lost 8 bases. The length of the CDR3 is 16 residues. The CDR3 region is CASSRRTSGGEHEQFF. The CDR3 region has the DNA TGTGCCAGCAGCAGGCGGACTAGCGGGGGGGAACATGAGCAGTTCTTC.

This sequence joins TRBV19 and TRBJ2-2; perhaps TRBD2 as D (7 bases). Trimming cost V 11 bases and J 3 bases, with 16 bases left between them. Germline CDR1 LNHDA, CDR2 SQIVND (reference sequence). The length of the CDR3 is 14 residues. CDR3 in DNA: TGTGCCGGCCGAGGGGGGGCCTACACCGGGGAGCTGTTTTTT. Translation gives CAGRGGAYTGELFF.

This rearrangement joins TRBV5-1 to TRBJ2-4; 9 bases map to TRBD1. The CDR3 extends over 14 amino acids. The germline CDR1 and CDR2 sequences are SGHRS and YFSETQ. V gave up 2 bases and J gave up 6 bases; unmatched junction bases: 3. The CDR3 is CASSLEGQGNIQYF. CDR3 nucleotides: TGCGCCAGCAGCTTAGAGGGACAGGGAAACATTCAGTACTTC.

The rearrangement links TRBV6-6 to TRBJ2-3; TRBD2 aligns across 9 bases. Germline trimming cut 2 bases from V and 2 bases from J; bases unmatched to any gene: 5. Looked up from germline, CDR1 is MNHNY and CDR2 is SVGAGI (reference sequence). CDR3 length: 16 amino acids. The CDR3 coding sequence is TGTGCCAGCAGTTACAAAGTAGCGGGGGTCACAGATACGCAGTATTTT. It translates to CASSYKVAGVTDTQYF.

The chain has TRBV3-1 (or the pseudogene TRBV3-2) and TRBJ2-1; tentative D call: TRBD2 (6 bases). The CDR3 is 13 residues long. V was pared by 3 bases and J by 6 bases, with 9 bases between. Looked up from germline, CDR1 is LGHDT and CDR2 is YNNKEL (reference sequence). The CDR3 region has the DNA TGTGCCAGCAGCCAGGGACTGCCCAATGAGCAGTTCTTC. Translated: CASSQGLPNEQFF.

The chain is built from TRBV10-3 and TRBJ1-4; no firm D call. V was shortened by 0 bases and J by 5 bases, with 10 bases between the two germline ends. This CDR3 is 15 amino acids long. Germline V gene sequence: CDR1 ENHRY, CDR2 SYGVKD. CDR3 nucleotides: TGTGCCATCAGTGAGTCACCGGGAGTAAATGAAAAACTGTTTTTT. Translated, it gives CAISESPGVNEKLFF.